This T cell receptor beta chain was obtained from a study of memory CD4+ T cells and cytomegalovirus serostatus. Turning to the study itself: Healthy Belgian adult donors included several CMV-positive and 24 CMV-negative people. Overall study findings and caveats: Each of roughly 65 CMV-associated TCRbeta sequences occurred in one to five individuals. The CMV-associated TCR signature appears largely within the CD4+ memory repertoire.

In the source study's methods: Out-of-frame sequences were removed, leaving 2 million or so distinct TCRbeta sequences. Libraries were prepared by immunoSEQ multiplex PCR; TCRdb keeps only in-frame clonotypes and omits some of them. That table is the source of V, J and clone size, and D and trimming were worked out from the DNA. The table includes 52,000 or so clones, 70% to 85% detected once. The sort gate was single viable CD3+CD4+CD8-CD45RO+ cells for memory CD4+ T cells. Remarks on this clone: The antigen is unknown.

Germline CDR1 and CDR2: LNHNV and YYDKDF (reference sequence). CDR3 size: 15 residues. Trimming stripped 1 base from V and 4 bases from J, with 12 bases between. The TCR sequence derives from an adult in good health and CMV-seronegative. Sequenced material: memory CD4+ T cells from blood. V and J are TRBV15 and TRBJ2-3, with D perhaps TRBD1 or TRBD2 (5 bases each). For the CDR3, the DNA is TGTGCCACCAGCAGAGGGAGGCAGGGCTCAGATACGCAGTATTTT. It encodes CATSRGRQGSDTQYF.